This T cell receptor (beta chain) appears in the sequencing data of a study of blood T cells in healthy people across ages. General study points: A conclusive naive versus antigen-experienced comparison was prevented by the unsorted PBMCs. Lack of knowledge of donor CMV status possibly confounded expanded clonotype changes.

Per sample, no less than 5.5 micrograms of total RNA were extracted. PCR was performed a second time for about 7 to 12 cycles using a sample-barcoded 5' primer and a J-beta primer mix. TCRdb redid the calling of the 5' RACE reads with MiXCR, one entry per CDR3 protein. The data contain hundreds of thousands of distinct CDR3 sequences, more than 20% of them singletons. This clonotype was counted at least ten times. Its target is not known. The CDR3 loop spans 12 amino acids. V dropped 0 bases and J dropped 4 bases, with 2 bases sitting between them. Germline assignment: CDR1 SEHNR and CDR2 FQNEAQ (reference sequence). The same specimen was also included in a second study, on T cells of mothers and their children.

The chain couples TRBV7-9 to TRBJ2-3; D remains unclear. Material: blood. This sequence originates from a boy aged 5 to 17 in good health. CDR3 sequence reads: CASSLAADTQYF. Here the CDR3 DNA reads TGTGCCAGCAGCTTAGCGGCAGATACGCAGTATTTT.